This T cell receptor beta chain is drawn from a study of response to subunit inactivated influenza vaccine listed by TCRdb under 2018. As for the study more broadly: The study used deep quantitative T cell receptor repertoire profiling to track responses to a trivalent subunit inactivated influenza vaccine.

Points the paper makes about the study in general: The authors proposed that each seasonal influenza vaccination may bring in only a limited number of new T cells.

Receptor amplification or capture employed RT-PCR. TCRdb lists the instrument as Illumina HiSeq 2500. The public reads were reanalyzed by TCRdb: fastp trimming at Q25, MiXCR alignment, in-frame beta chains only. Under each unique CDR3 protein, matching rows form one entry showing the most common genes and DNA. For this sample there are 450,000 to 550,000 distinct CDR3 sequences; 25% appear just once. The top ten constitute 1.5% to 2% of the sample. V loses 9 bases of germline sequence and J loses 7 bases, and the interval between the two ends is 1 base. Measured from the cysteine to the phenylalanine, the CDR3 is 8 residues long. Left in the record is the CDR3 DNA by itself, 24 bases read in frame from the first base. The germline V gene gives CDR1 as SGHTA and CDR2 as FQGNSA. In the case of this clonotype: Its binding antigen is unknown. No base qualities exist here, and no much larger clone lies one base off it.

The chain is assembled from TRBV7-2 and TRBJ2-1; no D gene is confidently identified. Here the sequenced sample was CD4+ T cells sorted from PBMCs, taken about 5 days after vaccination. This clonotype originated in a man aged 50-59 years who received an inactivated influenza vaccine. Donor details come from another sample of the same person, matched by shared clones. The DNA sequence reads TGTGCCAGGAATGAGCAGTTCTTC. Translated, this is CARNEQFF.